The next 2 T cell receptor beta chains were all read from a single sample in a study of shared clonotypes between healthy human individuals. The naive CD8 subset, CD45RO-negative cells positively selected for CCR7, excluded terminally differentiated effector memory CD45RA+ cells. The method was immunoSEQ multiplex PCR; TCRdb's version includes in-frame clones alone and lacks a portion of them. The sample shows about 590,000 clones, nearly 97% of them seen only once. Sequenced sample: naive CD8+ T cells sorted from blood. The receptors shown here come from a woman aged 25 to 45 in good health.

The chain joins TRBV5-6 to TRBJ2-4, with D perhaps TRBD2 (6 bases). The CDR3 runs 16 residues. Looked up from germline, CDR1 is SGHDT and CDR2 is YYEEEE. V was trimmed by 0 bases and J by 6 bases, leaving 16 bases between them. The CDR3 DNA sequence: TGTGCCAGCAGCTTGGTGGTGGAGGGTTTTGGAAACATTCAGTACTTC. Protein: CASSLVVEGFGNIQYF. The whole variable domain, remainder taken from reference TRBV5-6 and TRBJ2-4, is DAGVTQSPTHLIKTRGQQVTLRCSPKSGHDTVSWYQQALGQGPQFIFQYYEEEERQRGNFPDRFSGHQFPNYSSELNVNALLLGDSALYLCASSLVVEGFGNIQYFGAGTRLSVL.

As DNA, the CDR3 is TGTGCCACCAATCCGACGGGGCCCGGGAATACGCAGTATTTT. Protein product: CATNPTGPGNTQYF. V gene TRBV15 combines with J gene TRBJ2-3, with D perhaps TRBD1 or TRBD2 (5 bases each). Trimming removed 7 bases from V and 7 bases from J, with 18 bases in between. This CDR3 contains 14 residues. Germline assignment: CDR1 LNHNV and CDR2 YYDKDF (reference sequence). Supplemented by reference TRBV15 and TRBJ2-3, the full variable domain reads DAMVIQNPRYQVTQFGKPVTLSCSQTLNHNVMYWYQQKSSQAPKLLFHYYDKDFNNEADTPDNFQSRRPNTSFCFLDIRSPGLGDTAMYLCATNPTGPGNTQYFGPGTRLTVL.